This T cell receptor (beta chain) was observed in a study of blood T cell repertoires in COVID-19. Recovered status applied to Cohort 3 donors who had two consecutive negative PCRs. It also applied to those with clearance or with symptom resolution. Sequencing used immunoSEQ multiplex PCR; TCRdb keeps in-frame clones, though not all of them. Among 300,000 to 350,000 clones listed, approximately 88% were seen once. This clone was detected only once. Germline CDR1 and CDR2: MDHEN and SYDVKM. The CDR3 has 16 residues. The V and J ends lost 4 bases and 2 bases respectively, with 18 bases between them. This chain connects TRBV28 to TRBJ2-7; the D gene is possibly TRBD2 (7 bases). The sequenced sample consisted of PBMCs or T cells enriched from blood (not recorded which). The TCR sequence derives from a man aged 25 to 40 who had recovered from COVID-19. The chain's CDR3 is CASSSPGEGQPYEQYF. The CDR3 DNA is TGTGCCAGCAGTTCCCCAGGGGAGGGGCAACCCTACGAGCAGTACTTC.